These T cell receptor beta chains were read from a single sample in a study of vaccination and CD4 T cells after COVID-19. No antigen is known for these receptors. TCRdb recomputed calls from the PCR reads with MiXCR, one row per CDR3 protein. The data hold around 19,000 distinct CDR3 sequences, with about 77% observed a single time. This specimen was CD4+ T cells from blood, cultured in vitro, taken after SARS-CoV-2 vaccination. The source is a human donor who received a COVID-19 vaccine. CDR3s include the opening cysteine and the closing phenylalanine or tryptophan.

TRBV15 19 CATSSGTSGGARIADTQYF
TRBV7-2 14 CASSLAGYTGELFF
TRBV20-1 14 CSASGGGSDTEAFF
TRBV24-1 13 CATSADPFSPLHF
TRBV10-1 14 CASSGTGATYEQYF
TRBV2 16 CASSGVQGLGEDTQYF
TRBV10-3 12 CAIGLDYNPQYF
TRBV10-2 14 CASSEPGTENGYTF
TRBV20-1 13 CSARTGPNYGYTF
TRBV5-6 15 CASSRGQINTGELFF
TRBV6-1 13 CASSPLLNQPQHF